What follows is one T cell receptor beta chain and its context. Its antigen is not known. The data originate from a study of vaccination and CD4 T cells after COVID-19. Sequenced with the Oncomine TCR Beta short-read assay was DNA taken from cultured CD4+ T cells. TCRdb redid the calling of the PCR reads with MiXCR, one entry per CDR3 protein. In the table there are about 14,000 distinct CDR3 sequences, approximately 39% of which are singletons. Treatment of the sample: roughly 11-day PBMC culture with coronavirus spike peptide pools or control peptides (ViraFEST assay). Sequenced: CD4+ T cells from blood, cultured in vitro. The origin of this receptor is a human donor who had recovered from COVID-19.

The CDR3: CSVETGTGIGTEAFF. CDR3 bases: TGCAGCGTTGAAACCGGGACAGGGATAGGCACTGAAGCTTTCTTT. This chain joins TRBV29-1 and TRBJ1-1; TRBD1 matches at 9 bases. The CDR3 runs 15 residues. Looked up from germline, CDR1 is SQVTM and CDR2 is ANQGSEA. After removal of 2 bases from V and 4 bases from J, the junction contained 8 bases not matched to a gene.